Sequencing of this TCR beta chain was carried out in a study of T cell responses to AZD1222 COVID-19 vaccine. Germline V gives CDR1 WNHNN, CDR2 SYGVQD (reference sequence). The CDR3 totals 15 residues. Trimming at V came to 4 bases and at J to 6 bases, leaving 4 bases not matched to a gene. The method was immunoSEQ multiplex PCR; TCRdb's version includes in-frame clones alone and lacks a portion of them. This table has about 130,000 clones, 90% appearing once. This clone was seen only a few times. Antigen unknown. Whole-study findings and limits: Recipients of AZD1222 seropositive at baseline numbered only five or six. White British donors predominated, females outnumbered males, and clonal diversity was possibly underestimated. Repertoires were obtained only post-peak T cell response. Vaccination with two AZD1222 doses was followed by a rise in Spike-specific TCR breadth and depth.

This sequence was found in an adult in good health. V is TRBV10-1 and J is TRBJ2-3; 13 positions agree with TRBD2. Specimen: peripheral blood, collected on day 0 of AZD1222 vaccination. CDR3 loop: CASSGLAGGRDTQYF. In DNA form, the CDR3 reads TGCGCCAGCAGTGGACTAGCGGGGGGCCGGGATACGCAGTATTTT.